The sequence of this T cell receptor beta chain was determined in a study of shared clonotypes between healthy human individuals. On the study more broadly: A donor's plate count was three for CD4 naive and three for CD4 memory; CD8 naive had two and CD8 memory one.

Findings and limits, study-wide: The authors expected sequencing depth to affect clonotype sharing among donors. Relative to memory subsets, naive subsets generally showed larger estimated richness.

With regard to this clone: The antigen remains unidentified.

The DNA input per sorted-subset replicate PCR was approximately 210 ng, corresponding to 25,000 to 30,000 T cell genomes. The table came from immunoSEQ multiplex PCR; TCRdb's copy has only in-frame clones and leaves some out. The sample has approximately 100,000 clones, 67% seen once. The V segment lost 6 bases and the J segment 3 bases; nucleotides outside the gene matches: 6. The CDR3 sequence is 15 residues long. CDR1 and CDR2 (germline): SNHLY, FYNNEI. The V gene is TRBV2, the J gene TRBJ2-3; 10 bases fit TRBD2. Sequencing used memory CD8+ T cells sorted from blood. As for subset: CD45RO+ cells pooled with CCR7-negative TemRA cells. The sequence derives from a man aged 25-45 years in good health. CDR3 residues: CASRELAGDTDTQYF. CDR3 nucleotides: TGTGCCAGCAGGGAGCTAGCGGGAGATACAGATACGCAGTATTTT. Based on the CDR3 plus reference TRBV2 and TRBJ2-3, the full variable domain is EPEVTQTPSHQVTQMGQEVILRCVPISNHLYFYWYRQILGQKVEFLVSFYNNEISEKSEIFDDQFSVERPDGSNFTLKIRSTKLEDSAMYFCASRELAGDTDTQYFGPGTRLTVL.